Described below is a single TCR beta chain sequence and its context. Its antigen remains unknown. The CDR3 spans 14 residues. Trimming shortened V by 1 base and J by 14 bases, and 18 bases separated the two germline ends. Germline-derived CDR1 and CDR2 are LGHNA and YNFKEQ. This sample was taken from a study of T cell responses to AZD1222 COVID-19 vaccine. Produced via immunoSEQ multiplex PCR; TCRdb's table is partial and in-frame only. The data show 140,000 to 150,000 clones, under 95% seen once. Broader study findings: The CD4 TCRs associated with vaccination extended across spike and predominated at 160-218 and 743-854. Most donors were white British and more were female, and clonal diversity was possibly underestimated. An increase in Spike-specific TCR breadth and depth was observed after two AZD1222 doses.

The sequence derives from an adult in good health. The genes are TRBV4-2 and TRBJ1-3, with D perhaps TRBD1 (5 bases). The material was peripheral blood, obtained on day 0 of MenACWY control vaccination. CDR3 sequence: CASSQAGTAFPLYF. The CDR3 region has the DNA TGTGCCAGCAGCCAAGCAGGGACCGCATTCCCCCTATATTTT.